This entry features one T cell receptor beta chain sequence. Its target is unknown. The data originate from a study of T cell responses to AZD1222 COVID-19 vaccine. Germline V lookup: CDR1 SGDLS, CDR2 YYNGEE. The V segment lost 4 bases and the J segment 1 base; nucleotides outside the gene matches: 4. The CDR3 is made up of 15 amino acids. Produced via immunoSEQ multiplex PCR; TCRdb's table is partial and in-frame only. This repertoire shows fewer than 250,000 clones, around 93% found once; its top ten account for about 1%. Whole-study findings and limits: Among those given AZD1222, only 5 to 7 were seropositive at baseline.

The source material was peripheral blood, sampled on day 0 of MenACWY control vaccination. This receptor was obtained from an adult in good health. The chain carries TRBV9 and TRBJ2-7; TRBD1 matches at 11 bases. CDR3 DNA: TGTGCCAGCAGCTCCGGGACAGGGGGATCCTACGAGCAGTACTTC. Its protein is CASSSGTGGSYEQYF. The full variable domain, rest sourced from reference TRBV9 and TRBJ2-7, is DSGVTQTPKHLITATGQRVTLRCSPRSGDLSVYWYQQSLDQGLQFLIQYYNGEERAKGNILERFSAQQFPDLHSELNLSSLELGDSALYFCASSSGTGGSYEQYFGPGTRLTVT.